What follows describes a single T cell receptor beta chain. Antigen: not known. Quantitative barcoded 5'-RACE was used to prepare TCR beta libraries. In TCRdb, the 5' RACE reads were re-called with MiXCR into one record per CDR3 protein. The table records approximately 200,000 distinct CDR3 sequences, around 13% of them present only once. The sample belongs to a study of CD8 T cells in ankylosing spondylitis. Trimming at V came to 2 bases and at J to 7 bases, leaving 12 bases not matched to a gene. The CDR3 covers 17 residues. CDR1 and CDR2 (germline): SGDLS, YYNGEE. Overall study findings and caveats: Within matched ankylosing spondylitis synovial fluid, disease-linked clones were reportedly significantly enriched. What appeared characteristic of ankylosing spondylitis blood was a TCR beta motif of fewer than ten highly homologous variants. Clones linked to disease, bearing a CD8+ phenotype, were relatively rare in peripheral blood.

What was sequenced was blood, either unsorted or a sorted T cell fraction (not recorded which). This chain uses TRBV9 with TRBJ2-1; 10 nucleotides agree with TRBD2. The TCR was taken from a male donor with ankylosing spondylitis or in good health (not recorded which). The DNA for the CDR3 is TGTGCCAGCAGCGTGCTGAGCGGGAGGGCCGGAGGGAATGAGCAGTTCTTC. The encoded protein is CASSVLSGRAGGNEQFF.